Listed here is a single T cell receptor beta chain. This sample is part of a study of T cells after somatic rescue of genetic block. Profiled with immunoSEQ multiplex PCR; TCRdb holds only in-frame clones, not every one. Here the sample spans 9,500 to 15,000 clones, 65% to 75% being singletons. Sequencing was carried out using peripheral blood mononuclear cells (PBMCs). The TCR comes from a boy aged 5-17 years.

CDR3: CASSLPYSNQPQHF. DNA of the CDR3: TGTGCCAGCAGTTTGCCTTATAGCAATCAGCCCCAGCATTTT. V is TRBV27 and J is TRBJ1-5; D is unclear. Germline assignment: CDR1 MNHEY and CDR2 SMNVEV (reference sequence). The CDR3 extends over 14 amino acids. Trimming removed 3 bases from V and 0 bases from J, with 6 bases in between.